This is a list of T cell receptor beta chains from one sample in a study of Ad26.COV2.S vaccination and SARS-CoV-2 variants. Profiling relied on immunoSEQ multiplex PCR, and the TCRdb table lists in-frame clones only, not all of them. This sample has 400,000 to 450,000 clones, with about nine tenths found just once. The sequencing here drew on peripheral blood, taken in a trial of Ad26.COV2.S vaccine versus placebo. The receptors were sampled from a person between 18 and 65 years old who received the Ad26.COV2.S COVID-19 vaccine or a placebo. Each CDR3 is given with its conserved first and last residue. A D gene is named only where the DNA matches it firmly. Clone sizes are given selectively: once, few, many, or a class where the clone is expanded.

abundance,v_gene,j_gene,d_gene,CDR3aa,CDR3nt
-,TRBV19,TRBJ1-5,-,CASSITGSNQPQHF,TGTGCCAGTAGTATTACAGGCAGTAATCAGCCCCAGCATTTT
-,TRBV27,TRBJ2-2,TRBD2,CASSPRGGFYGTGELFF,TGTGCCAGCAGTCCTCGGGGGGGATTTTATGGCACCGGGGAGCTGTTTTTT
-,TRBV27,TRBJ1-3,-,CASSSTVLSGNTIYF,TGTGCCAGCAGTTCGACAGTTTTATCTGGAAACACCATATATTTT
-,TRBV10-3,TRBJ1-4,-,CATTGSTNEKLFF,TGTGCCACTACAGGGTCCACTAATGAAAAACTGTTTTTT
-,TRBV13,TRBJ1-5,-,CASSLGHRDQPQHF,TGTGCCAGCAGCTTAGGCCACAGAGATCAGCCCCAGCATTTT
-,TRBV12-3/TRBV12-4,TRBJ2-7,-,CASSTGWLYEQYF,TGTGCCAGCAGTACAGGGTGGCTCTACGAGCAGTACTTC
-,TRBV7-2,TRBJ2-1,TRBD2,CASSLRREGEQFF,TGTGCCAGCAGCTTACGGCGGGAGGGCGAGCAGTTCTTC
-,TRBV7-9,TRBJ2-1,-,CASSLAQGNEQFF,TGTGCCAGCAGCTTAGCGCAGGGAAATGAGCAGTTCTTC
-,TRBV7-9,TRBJ2-5,-,CASSPRSGPYQETQYF,TGTGCCAGCAGCCCGAGGAGCGGACCGTACCAAGAGACCCAGTACTTC
-,TRBV28,TRBJ2-2,-,CASSPSRAGELFF,TGTGCCAGCAGTCCTAGCAGAGCCGGGGAGCTGTTTTTT
-,TRBV29-1,TRBJ2-1,TRBD2,CSVRTSGRAYEQFF,TGCAGCGTTCGGACTAGCGGGAGGGCCTATGAGCAGTTCTTC
-,TRBV19,TRBJ2-7,-,CASSIYARSYEQYF,TGTGCCAGTAGTATATATGCGCGCTCCTACGAGCAGTACTTC
-,TRBV28,TRBJ1-2,-,CASSLSPSSYTF,TGTGCCAGCAGTTTAAGTCCCTCTTCCTACACCTTC
-,TRBV7-2,TRBJ2-1,-,CASSSRGLADNEQFF,TGTGCCAGCAGCTCAAGGGGCTTAGCGGACAATGAGCAGTTCTTC
-,TRBV19,TRBJ1-2,TRBD1,CASTRTGGISGYTF,TGTGCCAGTACCAGGACAGGGGGGATCTCTGGCTACACCTTC
once,TRBV7-2,TRBJ2-5,-,CASSLRVGETQYF,TGTGCCAGCAGCTTGCGGGTCGGGGAGACCCAGTACTTC
-,TRBV7-9,TRBJ1-6,TRBD1,CASSLTGSGSPLHF,TGTGCCAGCAGCCTGACAGGGTCCGGATCACCCCTCCACTTT
-,TRBV7-6,TRBJ1-5,-,CASSPGRDGNQPQHF,TGTGCCAGCAGCCCGGGGAGGGACGGCAATCAGCCCCAGCATTTT
-,TRBV14,TRBJ2-1,-,CASSQEGKRTYNEQFF,TGTGCCAGCAGCCAAGAGGGTAAGCGGACTTACAATGAGCAGTTCTTC